This TCR beta chain originates from a study of cytomegalovirus exposure and HLA in healthy donors. Study-wide results and limits: Rare TCR sequences dominated, though some public TCRs recurred in many donors.

Of note for this clone: The antigen remains undetermined.

Trimming stripped 4 bases from V and 10 bases from J, with 11 bases between. CDR1 and CDR2 (germline): WSHSY, SAAADI. CDR3 size: 12 residues. Sequencing was performed with immunoSEQ multiplex PCR; in TCRdb, only in-frame clones are kept and a portion is missing. This table has 300,000 or so clones, over 75% appearing once. The sequence derives from a man younger than 45 in good health and CMV-seronegative. Sequencing was performed on PBMCs. The gene calls are TRBV10-2 and TRBJ2-1; TRBD2 might be the D (5 bases). CDR3 sequence: CASSASGGEQFF. The CDR3, as DNA: TGCGCCAGCAGTGCCTCAGGAGGAGAGCAGTTCTTC.